The 3 T cell receptor beta chains below all came from one sample that was sequenced in a study (dated by TCRdb to the mid-2010s). Receptor amplification or capture employed RT-PCR. Sequencer: Illumina MiSeq. Clones were called with MiXCR by TCRdb after fastp trimmed the public reads at Q25, and only in-frame beta chains were retained. Each record represents a unique CDR3 protein, reported with the most common genes and DNA among its rows. This sample is represented by about 700,000 distinct CDR3 sequences; over 12% of them were singletons. The top ten constitute around 3.3% of the sample. The sequenced sample consisted of memory CD4+ T cells from blood. These receptors all stem from a female donor in good health, serving as a healthy control.

This chain uses TRBV5-1 with TRBJ2-3, with D possibly TRBD1 on 6 matching bases. Per the germline V gene, CDR1 is SGHRS and CDR2 is YFSETQ. V lost 5 bases and J lost 0, with 13 bases in between. The CDR3 sequence is 15 residues long. The CDR3 DNA reads as TGCGCCAGCAGAGATACAGGGATTAGCACAGATACGCAGTATTTT. Its protein product is CASRDTGISTDTQYF.

The chain has TRBV6-2 or TRBV6-3 and TRBJ2-5; 9 nucleotides align to TRBD1. CDR3 length: 15 amino acids. V was pared by 6 bases and J by 5 bases, with 10 bases of the junction left unmatched. The germline V gene has CDR1 MNHEY and CDR2 SVGEGT. CDR3 sequence: CASRKQGAPGETQYF. The CDR3 DNA follows: TGTGCCAGCAGAAAACAGGGGGCGCCGGGGGAGACCCAGTACTTC.

This clonotype came up a few times. The chain couples TRBV6-5 to TRBJ1-2; 7 bases align to TRBD1. V lost 5 bases to trimming and J lost 8 bases; unmatched junction nucleotides: 11. Germline V CDR1 and CDR2: MNHEY, SVGAGI. This CDR3 has 14 residues. The CDR3 sequence: CASSQGQSRRGYTF. DNA for the CDR3: TGTGCCAGCAGTCAGGGACAGTCAAGGAGGGGCTACACCTTC.